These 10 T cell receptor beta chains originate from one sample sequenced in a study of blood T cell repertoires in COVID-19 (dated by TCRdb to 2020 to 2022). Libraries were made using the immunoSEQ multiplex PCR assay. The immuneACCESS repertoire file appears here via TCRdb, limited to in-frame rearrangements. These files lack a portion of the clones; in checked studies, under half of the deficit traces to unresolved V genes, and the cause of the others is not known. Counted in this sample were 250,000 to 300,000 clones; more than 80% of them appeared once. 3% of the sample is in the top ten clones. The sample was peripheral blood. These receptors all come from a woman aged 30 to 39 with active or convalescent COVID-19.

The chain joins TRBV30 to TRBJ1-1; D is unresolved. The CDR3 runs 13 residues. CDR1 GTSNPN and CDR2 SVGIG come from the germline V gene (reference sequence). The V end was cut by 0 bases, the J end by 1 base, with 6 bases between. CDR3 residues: CAWSVLRNTEAFF. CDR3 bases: TGTGCCTGGAGTGTACTAAGGAACACTGAAGCTTTCTTT.

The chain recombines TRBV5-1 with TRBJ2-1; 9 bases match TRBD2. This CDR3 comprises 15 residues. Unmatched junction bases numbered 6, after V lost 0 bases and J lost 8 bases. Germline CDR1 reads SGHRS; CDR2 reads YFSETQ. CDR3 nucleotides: TGCGCCAGCAGCTTGGGCGGCGGGGGGGCCTATGAGCAGTTCTTC. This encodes CASSLGGGGAYEQFF.

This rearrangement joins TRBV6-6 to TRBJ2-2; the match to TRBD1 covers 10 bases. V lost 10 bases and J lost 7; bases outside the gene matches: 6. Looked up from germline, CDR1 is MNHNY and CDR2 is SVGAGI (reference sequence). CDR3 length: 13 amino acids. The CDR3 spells CATSTGGGGELFF. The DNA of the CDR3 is TGTGCCACCTCGACAGGGGGCGGCGGGGAGCTGTTTTTT.

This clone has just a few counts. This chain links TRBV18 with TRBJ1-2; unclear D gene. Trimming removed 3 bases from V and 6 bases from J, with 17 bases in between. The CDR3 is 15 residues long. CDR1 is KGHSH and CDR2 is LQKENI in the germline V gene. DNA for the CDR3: TGTGCCAGCTCACCTTTCCACGGCGACTCGGATGGCTACACCTTC. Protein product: CASSPFHGDSDGYTF.

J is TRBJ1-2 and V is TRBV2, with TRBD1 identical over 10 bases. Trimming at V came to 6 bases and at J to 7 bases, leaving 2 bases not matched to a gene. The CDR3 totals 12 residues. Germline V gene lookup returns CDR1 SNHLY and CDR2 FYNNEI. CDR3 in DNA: TGTGCCAGCAGCCGGGACAGGGGTGGCTACACCTTC. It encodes CASSRDRGGYTF.

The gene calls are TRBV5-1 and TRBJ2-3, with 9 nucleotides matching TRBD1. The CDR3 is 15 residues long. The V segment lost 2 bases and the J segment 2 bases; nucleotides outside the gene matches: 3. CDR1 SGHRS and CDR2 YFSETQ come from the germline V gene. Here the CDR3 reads CASSLQGANTDTQYF. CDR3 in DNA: TGCGCCAGCAGCTTACAGGGGGCGAACACAGATACGCAGTATTTT.

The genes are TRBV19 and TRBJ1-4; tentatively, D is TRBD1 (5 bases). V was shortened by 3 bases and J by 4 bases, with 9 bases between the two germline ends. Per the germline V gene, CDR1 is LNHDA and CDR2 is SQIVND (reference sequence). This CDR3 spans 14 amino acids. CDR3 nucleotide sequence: TGTGCCAGTAGTATCGGGCAGGGTAATGAAAAACTGTTTTTT. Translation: CASSIGQGNEKLFF. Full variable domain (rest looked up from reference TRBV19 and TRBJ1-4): DGGITQSPKYLFRKEGQNVTLSCEQNLNHDAMYWYRQDPGQGLRLIYYSQIVNDFQKGDIAEGYSVSREKKESFPLTVTSAQKNPTAFYLCASSIGQGNEKLFFGSGTQLSVL.

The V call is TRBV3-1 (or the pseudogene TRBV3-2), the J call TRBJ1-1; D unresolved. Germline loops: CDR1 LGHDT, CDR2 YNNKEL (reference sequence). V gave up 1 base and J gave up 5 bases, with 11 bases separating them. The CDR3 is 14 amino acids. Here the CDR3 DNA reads TGTGCCAGCAGCCAAGGACGGGTAAGGACTGAAGCTTTCTTT. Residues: CASSQGRVRTEAFF.

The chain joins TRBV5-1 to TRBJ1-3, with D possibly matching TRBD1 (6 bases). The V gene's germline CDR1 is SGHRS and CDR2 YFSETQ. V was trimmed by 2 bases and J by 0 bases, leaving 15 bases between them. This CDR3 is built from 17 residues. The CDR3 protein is CASSFRLQGSSGNTIYF. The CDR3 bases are TGCGCCAGCAGCTTCCGTTTGCAGGGGAGCTCTGGAAACACCATATATTTT. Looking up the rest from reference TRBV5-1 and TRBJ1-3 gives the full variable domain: KAGVTQTPRYLIKTRGQQVTLSCSPISGHRSVSWYQQTPGQGLQFLFEYFSETQRNKGNFPGRFSGRQFSNSRSEMNVSTLELGDSALYLCASSFRLQGSSGNTIYFGEGSWLTVV.

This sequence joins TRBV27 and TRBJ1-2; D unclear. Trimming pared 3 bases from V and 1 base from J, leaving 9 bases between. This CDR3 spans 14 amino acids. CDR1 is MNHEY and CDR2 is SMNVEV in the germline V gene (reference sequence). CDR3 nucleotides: TGTGCCAGCAGTTTCGGCGGTCTTAACTATGGCTACACCTTC. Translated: CASSFGGLNYGYTF.